The rows below give T cell receptor beta chains drawn from one sample of a study of blood T cell repertoires in COVID-19. Sequencing used immunoSEQ multiplex PCR; TCRdb keeps in-frame clones, though not all of them. The sample comprises about 190,000 clones, under 90% of which are singletons, and 20% rests with the top ten. Sample: peripheral blood. The source is a human donor in a cohort sampled during active COVID-19. CDR3s include the opening cysteine and the closing phenylalanine or tryptophan. The D gene is left open where the match is weak. Some rows mark clone size as missing; the rest say once, few, many or name a class of expanded clone.

J gene: TRBJ1-2
CDR3 length: 14
clone size: NA
V gene: TRBV18
D gene: NA
CDR3 DNA: TGTGCCAGCTCACCCCAGGGGATTAACTATGGCTACACCTTC
CDR3 protein: CASSPQGINYGYTF

J gene: TRBJ1-1
CDR3 length: 14
clone size: NA
V gene: TRBV9
D gene: NA
CDR3 DNA: TGTGCCAGCAGCGTGGTAGACAAGTTTTCTGAAGCTTTCTTT
CDR3 protein: CASSVVDKFSEAFF

J gene: TRBJ1-3
CDR3 length: 14
clone size: NA
V gene: TRBV2
D gene: NA
CDR3 DNA: TGTGCCAGCAGTGGGGTCAGGGAAGGAAACACCATATATTTT
CDR3 protein: CASSGVREGNTIYF

J gene: TRBJ2-1
CDR3 length: 11
clone size: NA
V gene: TRBV2
D gene: NA
CDR3 DNA: TGTGCCAGCAGTCCCTTCCATGAGCAGTTCTTC
CDR3 protein: CASSPFHEQFF

J gene: TRBJ1-5
CDR3 length: 13
clone size: NA
V gene: TRBV6-5
D gene: NA
CDR3 DNA: TGTGCCAGCAGTTACAGTAGAGATCAGCCCCAGCATTTT
CDR3 protein: CASSYSRDQPQHF

J gene: TRBJ1-6
CDR3 length: 15
clone size: once
V gene: TRBV6-5
D gene: NA
CDR3 DNA: TGTGCCAGCAGTTACGATGAGGAGGGAGGGTACCCCCTCCACTTT
CDR3 protein: CASSYDEEGGYPLHF

J gene: TRBJ1-6
CDR3 length: 15
clone size: many
V gene: TRBV10-3
D gene: NA
CDR3 DNA: TGTGCCACCCGGGAAGCTCGCCTCCTTAATTCACCCCTCCACTTT
CDR3 protein: CATREARLLNSPLHF

J gene: TRBJ2-3
CDR3 length: 17
clone size: NA
V gene: TRBV5-1
D gene: TRBD2
CDR3 DNA: TGCGCCAGCAGCGAGCCGGGACTAGCGGGAGCGGAGTTCGCGCAGTATTTT
CDR3 protein: CASSEPGLAGAEFAQYF

J gene: TRBJ2-1
CDR3 length: 16
clone size: NA
V gene: TRBV7-6
D gene: TRBD2
CDR3 DNA: TGTGCCAGCAGCCCCGGGCTTCTAGCGGGAAACAATGAGCAGTTCTTC
CDR3 protein: CASSPGLLAGNNEQFF

J gene: TRBJ2-3
CDR3 length: 14
clone size: NA
V gene: TRBV6-4
D gene: NA
CDR3 DNA: TGTGCCAGCGCGCGGGCATACGACTCAGATACGCAGTATTTT
CDR3 protein: CASARAYDSDTQYF

J gene: TRBJ2-1
CDR3 length: 15
clone size: NA
V gene: TRBV11-2
D gene: NA
CDR3 DNA: TGTGCCAGCAGCTTAGAAACCGGGGGTTACAATGAGCAGTTCTTC
CDR3 protein: CASSLETGGYNEQFF

J gene: TRBJ2-2
CDR3 length: 13
clone size: NA
V gene: TRBV19
D gene: NA
CDR3 DNA: TGTGCCAGTAGTTCAGATCACACCGGGGAGCTGTTTTTT
CDR3 protein: CASSSDHTGELFF

J gene: TRBJ1-6
CDR3 length: 15
clone size: NA
V gene: TRBV7-8
D gene: TRBD1
CDR3 DNA: TGTGCCAGCAGCTTAGTACGGACAGGGAATTCACCCCTCCACTTT
CDR3 protein: CASSLVRTGNSPLHF

J gene: TRBJ1-2
CDR3 length: 12
clone size: NA
V gene: TRBV5-1
D gene: NA
CDR3 DNA: TGCGCCAGCAGCTTGGACGGGAATGGCTACACCTTC
CDR3 protein: CASSLDGNGYTF

J gene: TRBJ1-1
CDR3 length: 13
clone size: NA
V gene: TRBV6-2/TRBV6-3
D gene: NA
CDR3 DNA: TGTGCCAGCAGTGCTCCGGCGGCGACTGAAGCTTTCTTT
CDR3 protein: CASSAPAATEAFF

J gene: TRBJ2-1
CDR3 length: 11
clone size: once
V gene: TRBV13
D gene: NA
CDR3 DNA: TGTGCCAGCAGCTTTAGCGATGAGCAGTTCTTC
CDR3 protein: CASSFSDEQFF

J gene: TRBJ2-5
CDR3 length: 14
clone size: NA
V gene: TRBV7-2
D gene: TRBD1
CDR3 DNA: TGTGCCAGCAGCCGCGCAGGGGGTTGGGAGACCCAGTACTTC
CDR3 protein: CASSRAGGWETQYF

J gene: TRBJ1-4
CDR3 length: 12
clone size: NA
V gene: TRBV28
D gene: NA
CDR3 DNA: TGTGCCAGCCATTCCCGGGATGAAAAACTGTTTTTT
CDR3 protein: CASHSRDEKLFF

J gene: TRBJ1-1
CDR3 length: 15
clone size: NA
V gene: TRBV5-1
D gene: TRBD1
CDR3 DNA: TGCGCCAGCAGCTTCGGGACAGGGGCTATTTATGAAGCTTTCTTT
CDR3 protein: CASSFGTGAIYEAFF

J gene: TRBJ2-3
CDR3 length: 14
clone size: NA
V gene: TRBV18
D gene: NA
CDR3 DNA: TGTGCCAGCTCACCGACGGGGGGCACAGATACGCAGTATTTT
CDR3 protein: CASSPTGGTDTQYF

J gene: TRBJ1-3
CDR3 length: 14
clone size: NA
V gene: TRBV19
D gene: NA
CDR3 DNA: TGTGCCAGTAGTCCAGGCAACTCTGGAAACACCATATATTTT
CDR3 protein: CASSPGNSGNTIYF

J gene: TRBJ1-5
CDR3 length: 15
clone size: once
V gene: TRBV5-1
D gene: NA
CDR3 DNA: TGCGCCAGCCGACAAGGGGGAGACGCCAATCAGCCCCAGCATTTT
CDR3 protein: CASRQGGDANQPQHF

J gene: TRBJ2-3
CDR3 length: 13
clone size: NA
V gene: TRBV29-1
D gene: NA
CDR3 DNA: TGCAGCGTTGGCAGGGTGGGGACAGATACGCAGTATTTT
CDR3 protein: CSVGRVGTDTQYF

J gene: TRBJ1-1
CDR3 length: 14
clone size: NA
V gene: TRBV6-2/TRBV6-3
D gene: NA
CDR3 DNA: TGTGCCAGCAGTTATCTCGCAGCGTTGACTGAAGCTTTCTTT
CDR3 protein: CASSYLAALTEAFF

J gene: TRBJ1-2
CDR3 length: 15
clone size: NA
V gene: TRBV7-3
D gene: TRBD1
CDR3 DNA: TGTGCCAGCAGCTTCTCTCCGGGACAGAGAAATGGCTACACCTTC
CDR3 protein: CASSFSPGQRNGYTF

J gene: TRBJ2-2
CDR3 length: 13
clone size: NA
V gene: TRBV6-6
D gene: NA
CDR3 DNA: TGTGCCAGCAGTTACCTCGGGGGCGGGGAGCTGTTTTTT
CDR3 protein: CASSYLGGGELFF